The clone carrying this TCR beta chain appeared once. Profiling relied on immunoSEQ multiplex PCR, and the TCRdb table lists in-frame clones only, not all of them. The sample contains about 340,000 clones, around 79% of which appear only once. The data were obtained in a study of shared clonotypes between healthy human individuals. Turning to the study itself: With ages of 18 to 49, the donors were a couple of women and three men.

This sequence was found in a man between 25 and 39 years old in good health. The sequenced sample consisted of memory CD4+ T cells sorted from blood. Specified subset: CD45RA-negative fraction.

CDR3 in DNA: TGCGCCAGCAGCTTGGAGTGGCCTCGAGTCCGCACAGATACGCAGTATTTT. It encodes CASSLEWPRVRTDTQYF. The chain joins TRBV5-1 to TRBJ2-3; D is unclear. The germline V gene has CDR1 SGHRS and CDR2 YFSETQ. The germline V and J ends were trimmed by 0 bases and 1 base, with 15 bases remaining between them. The CDR3 runs to 17 residues.